The T cell receptor (beta chain) under discussion was sequenced for a study of cytomegalovirus exposure and HLA in healthy donors. Comment on this clone: The antigen is unknown. One end of the junction varies from germline; a read error may be responsible.

Germline values: CDR1 SNHLY, CDR2 FYNNEI. The CDR3 has 12 amino acids. In the PCR, 60 Vbeta and 13 Jbeta primers were used. Sequencing was performed with immunoSEQ multiplex PCR; in TCRdb, only in-frame clones are kept and a portion is missing. The specimen's table records 100,000 to 150,000 clones. General observations from the study: CMV serostatus was the only immune exposure information that was available. Sequencing likely caused a cluster of highly shared sequence variants.

Specimen: PBMCs. This chain connects TRBV2 to TRBJ2-1; TRBD2 agrees at 8 bases. The sequence was collected from a man younger than 40 in good health and CMV-seronegative. DNA for the CDR3: TGTGCCAGCAGCCGAATTAGCGGGACTTTGATCTTC. This translates into CASSRISGTLIF.